The 26 T cell receptor beta chains reported below all come from one sample, sequenced in a study of blood T cell repertoires in COVID-19. The repertoire was sequenced with immunoSEQ multiplex PCR; TCRdb's copy has only in-frame clones and lacks some. The sample gives 210,000 or so clones, approximately 78% of which show up once; more than 9% is in the top ten. Material for sequencing was peripheral blood. The receptors were gathered from a woman of 80 years or more with acute or convalescent COVID-19.

The chain joins TRBV4-2 to TRBJ2-1, with D maybe TRBD2 (5 bases). The CDR3 is 17 amino acids. Deletions cut 0 bases from V and 2 bases from J, with 14 bases between. Germline CDR1 and CDR2: LGHNA and YNFKEQ. This CDR3 is CASSQDAAGGAYNEQFF. The CDR3 DNA follows: TGTGCCAGCAGCCAAGATGCGGCGGGTGGGGCCTACAATGAGCAGTTCTTC.

The rearrangement links TRBV19 to TRBJ1-1; TRBD1 aligns across 9 bases. J was trimmed by 4 bases and V by 7 bases; bases with no gene match: 7. Per the germline V gene, CDR1 is LNHDA and CDR2 is SQIVND (reference sequence). CDR3 length: 14 residues. CDR3 DNA: TGTGCCAGTAAGGGACAGGGTGAGGGCACTGAAGCTTTCTTT. Amino acid sequence: CASKGQGEGTEAFF.

The chain recombines TRBV18 with TRBJ2-3; no clear D gene. The V end was cut by 6 bases, the J end by 6 bases, with 13 bases between. The CDR3 spans 13 residues. Germline assignment: CDR1 KGHSH and CDR2 LQKENI. The CDR3 nucleotides are TGTGCCAGCTCCGAAAACGTCGGGGATACGCAGTATTTT. Residues: CASSENVGDTQYF.

J is TRBJ2-3 and V is TRBV19, with 10 bases identical to TRBD2. The V gene's germline CDR1 is LNHDA and CDR2 SQIVND (reference sequence). The CDR3 has 15 residues. Trimming took 7 bases from V and 2 from J; bases not matched to a gene: 6. This chain's CDR3 is CASKGSGGITDTQYF. In DNA form, the CDR3 reads TGTGCCAGTAAAGGTAGCGGGGGGATCACAGATACGCAGTATTTT.

This chain uses TRBV24-1 with TRBJ2-5; 9 bases fit TRBD2. Germline loops: CDR1 KGHDR, CDR2 SFDVKD. With 5 bases clipped from V and 5 bases from J, the junction kept 8 bases outside the gene matches. CDR3 length equals 15 residues. For the CDR3, the DNA is TGTGCCACCAGTGTTTCGGGACTAGCTGGGGAGACCCAGTACTTC. This translates into CATSVSGLAGETQYF.

The chain uses TRBV6-2 or TRBV6-3 and TRBJ2-7, with a possible D match to TRBD1 (5 bases). CDR3 size: 14 residues. From germline, CDR1 is MNHEY and CDR2 SVGEGT. V gave up 4 bases and J gave up 0 bases, with 10 bases separating them. The CDR3 here is CASSFLQGSYEQYF. The CDR3 coding sequence is TGTGCCAGCAGTTTCCTCCAGGGCTCCTACGAGCAGTACTTC.

This chain links TRBV7-8 with TRBJ1-2; 10 bases fit TRBD1. Germline V gene lookup returns CDR1 SGHVS and CDR2 FQNEAQ. The CDR3 length is 14 residues. V gave up 5 bases and J gave up 8 bases; unmatched junction bases: 8. CDR3 amino acids: CASSGGTGAGGYTF. CDR3 DNA: TGTGCCAGCAGCGGGGGGACAGGGGCAGGCGGCTACACCTTC. Together with reference TRBV7-8 and TRBJ1-2, the CDR3 gives the full variable domain: GAGVSQSPRYKVAKRGQDVALRCDPISGHVSLFWYQQALGQGPEFLTYFQNEAQLDKSGLPSDRFFAERPEGSVSTLKIQRTQQEDSAVYLCASSGGTGAGGYTFGSGTRLTVV.

The chain carries TRBV4-3 and TRBJ1-4; D gene uncertain. Deletions cut 4 bases from V and 2 bases from J, with 14 bases between. The germline V gene has CDR1 LGHNA and CDR2 YSLEER. This CDR3 spans 16 amino acids. The CDR3 sequence: CASSPRRLGTNEKLFF. DNA of the CDR3: TGCGCCAGCAGCCCCCGGCGTCTCGGGACTAATGAAAAACTGTTTTTT.

The chain links TRBV3-1 (or the pseudogene TRBV3-2) to TRBJ2-1; D is unclear. The CDR3 loop spans 13 amino acids. Between the trimmed V and J ends, which lost 6 bases and 8 bases, there was a span of 14 bases. The germline V gene encodes CDR1 LGHDT and CDR2 YNNKEL (reference sequence). Here the CDR3 DNA reads TGTGCCAGCAGTTCTCTGGCCCTAGATGAGCAGTTCTTC. This translates into CASSSLALDEQFF.

This chain connects TRBV4-2 to TRBJ2-7; D might be TRBD2 (7 bases). CDR1 is LGHNA, CDR2 YNFKEQ, per germline. There are 15 residues in the CDR3. Deletions cut 0 bases from V and 2 bases from J, with 11 bases between. For the CDR3, the DNA is TGTGCCAGCAGCCAAGATGGGGGGGGCACCTACGAGCAGTACTTC. Translating it yields CASSQDGGGTYEQYF.

The chain couples TRBV10-3 to TRBJ1-1, with a possible D match to TRBD1 (5 bases). The germline V gene has CDR1 ENHRY and CDR2 SYGVKD. With 5 bases removed from V and 0 bases from J, the gap between germline ends came to 10 bases. The CDR3 has 14 amino acids. The CDR3 DNA reads TGTGCCATCAGTTTTGCGACAGTGAACACTGAAGCTTTCTTT. It yields the protein CAISFATVNTEAFF.

V usage is TRBV2 and J usage is TRBJ1-1; D is ambiguous. Per germline, CDR1 SNHLY and CDR2 FYNNEI. The CDR3 consists of 11 residues. V was shortened by 6 bases and J by 7 bases, with 9 bases between the two germline ends. The CDR3, as DNA: TGTGCCAGCAGAGTACAGCTTGAAGCTTTCTTT. Translated, it gives CASRVQLEAFF.

This clone was seen a single time. This sequence joins TRBV5-4 and TRBJ1-1; possibly TRBD1 for D (5 bases). Germline V gene sequence: CDR1 SGHNT, CDR2 YYREEE (reference sequence). V gave up 2 bases and J gave up 4 bases, with 12 bases separating them. This CDR3 is 14 amino acids long. The DNA for the CDR3 is TGTGCCAGCAGCTTCCGCAGGGCTAGCACTGAAGCTTTCTTT. Translation gives CASSFRRASTEAFF.

The rearrangement uses TRBV6-5 and TRBJ1-4; the match to TRBD1 covers 7 bases. CDR1 is MNHEY, CDR2 SVGAGI, per germline. V gave up 6 bases and J gave up 6 bases; unmatched junction bases: 4. The CDR3 length is 13 residues. DNA of the CDR3: TGTGCCAGCAGAGGGGGCGGGGATGAAAAACTGTTTTTT. Translating gives CASRGGGDEKLFF.

The V gene is TRBV2, the J gene TRBJ1-2, with D perhaps TRBD1 (5 bases). The V end lost 5 bases, the J end lost 2 bases, and 24 bases lay between the germline ends. The CDR3 runs to 18 residues. The germline gives CDR1 SNHLY, CDR2 FYNNEI. CDR3 bases: TGTGCCAGCAGTAGCGGGACGGTCCAACGGATCAGCAACTATGGCTACACCTTC. Its translation: CASSSGTVQRISNYGYTF.

This clone came up once. This chain links TRBV18 with TRBJ2-5; 8 nucleotides agree with TRBD1. This CDR3 has 14 residues. Germline V gene lookup returns CDR1 KGHSH and CDR2 LQKENI. Trimming cost V 2 bases and J 6 bases; bases outside gene matches: 5. The CDR3 coding sequence is TGTGCCAGCTCACCAGAGACAGGGGTAAAGACCCAGTACTTC. This codes for CASSPETGVKTQYF. Full variable domain (rest looked up from reference TRBV18 and TRBJ2-5): NAGVMQNPRHLVRRRGQEARLRCSPMKGHSHVYWYRQLPEEGLKFMVYLQKENIIDESGMPKERFSAEFPKEGPSILRIQQVVRGDSAAYFCASSPETGVKTQYFGPGTRLLVL.

The chain couples TRBV5-1 to TRBJ1-3; TRBD1 matches at 7 bases. V shed 4 bases and J 4 bases; nucleotides not matched to a gene: 11. The germline V gene has CDR1 SGHRS and CDR2 YFSETQ. CDR3 length equals 16 residues. The CDR3 sequence is CASSLGIQGGGNTIYF. The DNA of the CDR3 is TGCGCCAGCAGCCTGGGGATTCAGGGGGGCGGAAACACCATATATTTT.

The chain couples TRBV7-2 to TRBJ1-4; D is unresolved. Trimming pared 7 bases from V and 0 bases from J, leaving 9 bases between. CDR1 and CDR2 (germline): SGHTA, FQGNSA. The CDR3 sequence is 14 residues long. The CDR3 DNA reads as TGTGCCAGCACTTACATCTCAACTAATGAAAAACTGTTTTTT. It specifies CASTYISTNEKLFF.

The rearrangement joins TRBV30 to TRBJ2-3, with a tentative D call TRBD1 (6 bases). Trimming took off 3 bases at V and 0 bases at J, with 13 bases between the two ends. The CDR3 has 15 residues. Germline CDR1 and CDR2: GTSNPN and SVGIG (reference sequence). The CDR3 loop is CAWRITGLSTDTQYF. CDR3 in DNA: TGTGCCTGGAGGATCACAGGGCTAAGCACAGATACGCAGTATTTT.

CDR3 DNA sequence: TGTGCCAGCAGTCCCTTAGCGGGAGTCTCCTACAATGAGCAGTTCTTC. Translated: CASSPLAGVSYNEQFF. The chain joins TRBV28 to TRBJ2-1; 9 bases map to TRBD2. V was clipped by 5 bases and J by 0 bases; unmatched bases: 5. The CDR3 runs to 16 residues. The germline V gene encodes CDR1 MDHEN and CDR2 SYDVKM. Full variable domain (remainder filled in from reference TRBV28 and TRBJ2-1): DVKVTQSSRYLVKRTGEKVFLECVQDMDHENMFWYRQDPGLGLRLIYFSYDVKMKEKGDIPEGYSVSREKKERFSLILESASTNQTSMYLCASSPLAGVSYNEQFFGPGTRLTVL.

The rearrangement joins TRBV15 to TRBJ1-2; 9 bases map to TRBD1. The germline V gene encodes CDR1 LNHNV and CDR2 YYDKDF (reference sequence). The V gene end was trimmed by 0 bases and the J gene end by 4 bases; junction bases not matched to a gene: 3. CDR3 length equals 15 residues. For the CDR3, the DNA is TGTGCCACCAGCAGAGAATCGACAGGGGGCTATGGCTACACCTTC. Translating gives CATSRESTGGYGYTF.

V and J are TRBV6-5 and TRBJ1-1; D uncertain. This CDR3 has 15 amino acids. Trimming shortened V by 6 bases and J by 4 bases, and 18 bases separated the two germline ends. Germline assignment: CDR1 MNHEY and CDR2 SVGAGI. The DNA of the CDR3 is TGTGCCAGCAGGAGGGATTCCCAATGGGGCACTGAAGCTTTCTTT. Its translation: CASRRDSQWGTEAFF.

Only a few counts were recorded for this clone. The chain links TRBV11-2 to TRBJ2-5; 7 bases match TRBD2. The CDR3 consists of 15 residues. Looked up from germline, CDR1 is SGHAT and CDR2 is FQNNGV. The V segment lost 2 bases and the J segment 0 bases; nucleotides outside the gene matches: 3. The CDR3 sequence: CASSLRGEYQETQYF. The CDR3 coding sequence is TGTGCCAGCAGCTTACGGGGGGAGTACCAAGAGACCCAGTACTTC.

J is TRBJ2-3 and V is TRBV6-2 or TRBV6-3; 10 positions agree with TRBD2. From germline, CDR1 is MNHEY and CDR2 SVGEGT. The CDR3 loop spans 17 amino acids. Trimming at V came to 0 bases and at J to 3 bases, leaving 6 bases not matched to a gene. The CDR3 sequence: CASSYSNGLAATDTQYF. The CDR3 DNA is TGTGCCAGCAGTTACTCGAATGGACTAGCGGCAACAGATACGCAGTATTTT.

The chain carries TRBV28 and TRBJ1-5; 9 positions match TRBD1. With 2 bases clipped from V and 5 bases from J, the junction kept 4 bases outside the gene matches. The CDR3 is made up of 15 amino acids. Germline CDR1 MDHEN, CDR2 SYDVKM. In nucleotides, the CDR3 is TGTGCCAGCAGTTTACCCGGGACAGGGTATCAGCCCCAGCATTTT. Protein product: CASSLPGTGYQPQHF.

This clone was recorded once. The chain couples TRBV6-5 to TRBJ2-1; 8 bases are shared with TRBD1. The CDR3 has 14 residues. Germline-derived CDR1 and CDR2 are MNHEY and SVGAGI. Trimming at V came to 4 bases and at J to 6 bases, leaving 5 bases not matched to a gene. The CDR3 sequence: CASSFVTGGNEQFF. The CDR3 bases are TGTGCCAGCAGTTTCGTTACAGGGGGCAATGAGCAGTTCTTC.